This T cell receptor (beta chain) was profiled in a study of blood T cell repertoires in COVID-19 (dated by TCRdb to the early 2020s). About the investigation overall: Samples from collaborators originated in the United States, Italy and Spain and spanned both the acute and convalescent phases of COVID-19. The material from the prospective study consisted of cDNA or gDNA derived from T cells, B-cell-depleted T cells, or PBMCs. Deeply sampled blood TCRbeta repertoires from subjects exposed to, actively infected with, or recovered from COVID-19 were included in the dataset. A freely available public database, intended as a resource for researchers studying the immune response to SARS-CoV-2, is where the repertoires were released. Samples were obtained from the ongoing ImmuneRACE study (first 160 participants) and from about 1,300 subjects provided by 6 global collaborators. Nearly every sample came with metadata listing a de-identified subject ID, COVID-19 status, age in years and sex. Where available, HLA class I and class II types were taken from metadata supplied by the sample provider and were not determined by assay-based typing. Overall study results and their limits: Clinical and demographic metadata were provided uncurated, with the amount varying by source and participant.

On this clone itself: No antigen is known for it. Base qualities are missing; no much larger clone stands one base away.

TCRbeta CDR3 regions were amplified from genomic DNA using the immunoSEQ Assay, a bias-controlled multiplex PCR. The published analysis was carried out like this. The number of nucleated cells in each sample was estimated by amplification of reference gene primers within the assay. To quantify the absolute abundance of each unique TCRbeta CDR3 rearrangement, sequence reads were collapsed and filtered. For each sample, productive Simpson clonality was calculated as the square root of Simpson's diversity index over productive rearrangements. The table comes from immuneACCESS by way of TCRdb, which keeps in-frame sequences with V and J called. Part of the clones is missing from these tables; in studies checked, under half for an unresolved V gene and the rest for unknown reasons. V and J calls and clone size are those listed in that table; D and trimming were worked out from the DNA. The sample table shows 150,000 to 250,000 clones, and approximately 82% are seen once. Clones ranked in the top ten supply 6% to 8% of the sample.

Whole blood was collected in K2EDTA tubes by collaborating institutions according to the institutions' own protocols. For TCRbeta analysis, collaborator samples were shipped as frozen whole blood, as isolated PBMCs, or as DNA extracted from either sample type. This clonotype was obtained from a human donor with acute or convalescent COVID-19. The donor label of this sample is uncertain. The material sequenced was peripheral blood.

The bases read TGTGCCAGCAGTGAGGGGGCCCTGTACCAAGAGACCCAGTACTTC. This is translated as CASSEGALYQETQYF. The chain links TRBV6-1 with TRBJ2-5, with a tentative D gene TRBD1 over 6 matching bases. Based on the germline V gene, the CDR1 and CDR2 sequences are MNHNS and SASEGT. The CDR3 covers 15 residues, taking in both the cysteine and the phenylalanine. Left in the record is the CDR3 DNA by itself, 45 bases read in frame from the first base. V drops 3 bases and J drops 0 bases, leaving 11 bases in between.